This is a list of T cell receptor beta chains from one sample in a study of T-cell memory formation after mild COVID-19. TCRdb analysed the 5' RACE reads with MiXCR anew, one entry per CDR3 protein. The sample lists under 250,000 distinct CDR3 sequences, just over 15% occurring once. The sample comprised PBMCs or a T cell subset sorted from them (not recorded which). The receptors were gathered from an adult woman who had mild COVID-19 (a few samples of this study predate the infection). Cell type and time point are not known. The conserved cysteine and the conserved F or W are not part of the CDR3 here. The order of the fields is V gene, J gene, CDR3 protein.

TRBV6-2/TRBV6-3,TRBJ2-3,ASSPAVRSTDTQY
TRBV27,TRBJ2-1,ASSLVAGLIYNEQF
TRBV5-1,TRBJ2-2,ASPNANTGELF
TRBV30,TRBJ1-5,AWSSPGTASNQPQH
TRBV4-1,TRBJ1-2,ASSPAGQGANYGYT
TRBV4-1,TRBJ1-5,ASSQGMLGQPQH
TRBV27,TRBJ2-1,ASSRLAAFNEQF
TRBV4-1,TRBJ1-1,ASSQPRRGIWNTEAF
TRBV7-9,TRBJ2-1,ASSARQGEGYNEQF
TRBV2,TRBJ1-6,ASRRPRDGNSPLH